What follows describes a single TCR beta chain. In this sample, this clonotype turned up a few times. Its target antigen remains unknown. No per-base quality is available; no much larger clone lies one base away. The germline V gene sets CDR1 to ENHRY and CDR2 to SYGVKD. Compared with germline, V lacks 7 bases and J lacks 7 bases; bases without a gene match: 5. The CDR3 starts with the cysteine, ends with the phenylalanine, and has 13 residues. Only CDR3 DNA remains: 39 bases, in frame from the first base. This sample stems from a study of T cells in Graves' hyperthyroidism and ophthalmopathy (dated by TCRdb to between 2017 and 2020). A note on the overall study: Peripheral blood samples were taken at initial diagnosis, before any treatment was given. TCR V-J signatures able to tell the groups apart were searched for in a discovery cohort of 100 or so patients, of whom fewer than 45 had Graves' ophthalmopathy and roughly 59 had stable Graves' hyperthyroidism. Prospective prediction of ophthalmopathy was tested in an independent validation cohort consisting of roughly 20 hyperthyroidism patients and some 17 patients who later progressed to ophthalmopathy. For training and testing, the approximately 92 patients in the discovery cohort were randomly divided in a 7:3 ratio. In roughly six Graves' hyperthyroidism patients, the study also compared T-cell repertoires from thyroid tissue with T-cell repertoires from blood. After sampling, hyperthyroidism patients received methimazole starting at 30 mg daily, and ophthalmopathy patients received high-dose intravenous methylprednisolone. The paper describes TCR Vbeta CDR3 sequencing of 120 to 150 peripheral blood samples, made up of fewer than 50 ophthalmopathy patients, 70 to 75 hyperthyroidism patients and 17 progressor patients. The study at large found these results: Sample size was not statistically predetermined, and investigators were not blinded to group allocation. During validation, the model predicted progression to ophthalmopathy a median of around 7 months ahead of onset, with more than 60% sensitivity and 72.22% specificity. Ophthalmopathy was separated from stable hyperthyroidism by a 13 V-J signature model, with over 85% sensitivity and about 84% specificity obtained in cross-validation and 80%/75% obtained in testing. Most expanded thyroid clonotypes (frequency above 0.001) were also found in blood, which suggests that blood repertoires may mirror thyroid immune responses.

Moderately to severely active disease, a Clinical Activity Score of at least 3, a NOSPECS grade of at least 4, and a duration under 3 months were present in ophthalmopathy patients. Exclusion was applied to patients with uncontrolled infections, other autoimmune diseases, pregnancy or lactation. Clinical symptoms, serum thyroxine and TRAb, thyroid ultrasound, and orbital computed tomography formed the basis for the diagnoses. Ficoll-Paque density gradient centrifugation was used to isolate PBMCs from around 9.1 ml of fresh peripheral blood. Total RNA was extracted using Trizol reagent, and RNA quality was assessed on an Agilent 2100 Bioanalyzer. TCR beta CDR3 regions were amplified from RNA transcripts. For the first round of RT-PCR on the TCR CDR3, the HTBI primer set was used together with the Qiagen OneStep RT-PCR kit. Libraries were constructed in a second round of multiplex PCR, after which size selection and purification were carried out. The libraries were sequenced on an Illumina HiSeq2000 using paired-end 100 bp reads. The paper's processing steps were these. Raw data were processed with SOAPnuke, discarding reads with adapters, uncalled bases, mean Phred below 15, or no exact constant-primer or identifier match. High-quality paired reads were merged with COPE v1.2.5, and unique nucleotide sequences were defined as clonotypes. Clonotypes were aligned to IMGT TRBV, TRBD and TRBJ reference segments using MiTCR v1.1. Analysis was restricted to V-J combinations with a frequency above 0.0001, which covered roughly 99% of repertoires. The TCS score was defined as F50 (clonal expansion) divided by E x V (chaos), with BLOSUM62-based TCRdist calculated between CDR3 peptides within each V-J. Welch's t-statistics and random forest reduced 500 to 550 V-J features to 13, which were used in a naive Bayes classifier (R e1071). The raw public data were reprocessed by TCRdb itself: fastp quality trimming at Q25, MiXCR clonotype calling, in-frame beta chains only. Every entry covers one CDR3 protein and lists the most common genes and DNA from its rows. The V and J calls and clone size come from TCRdb's table, not from the authors' own analysis. Recorded for this sample are 490,000 or so distinct CDR3 sequences; roughly 22% of them occurred a single time. The ten largest clones capture about 53% of the sample.

The chain couples TRBV10-3 to TRBJ2-2; TRBD1 agrees with 8 junctional bases. What was sequenced was blood. The receptor's source is a woman in her 70s with Graves' ophthalmopathy. The CDR3 has the sequence CAITGGAGGELFF. The DNA sequence reads TGTGCCATCACAGGGGGCGCAGGCGGGGAGCTGTTTTTT.